This TCR beta chain was sequenced in a study of cytomegalovirus exposure and HLA in healthy donors. The V gene's germline CDR1 is MGHRA and CDR2 YSYEKL. V lost 4 bases to trimming and J lost 4 bases; unmatched junction nucleotides: 4. The CDR3 consists of 14 residues. In the PCR, 60 Vbeta and 13 Jbeta primers were used. Clones were read by immunoSEQ multiplex PCR, and TCRdb kept only the in-frame ones, dropping some. Of 130,000 or so clones in the sample, roughly 83% are singletons; the top ten hold less than 2%. The sequence was collected from a man in his forties in good health and CMV-seronegative. The sequenced sample consisted of PBMCs. The gene calls are TRBV4-1 and TRBJ2-5; 9 nucleotides agree with TRBD2. As DNA, the CDR3 is TGCGCCAGCAGCCTAGCGGGAGTGCGAGAGACCCAGTACTTC. This gives the protein CASSLAGVRETQYF.